This is a list of T cell receptor beta chains from one sample in a study of cytomegalovirus exposure and HLA in healthy donors. Only in-frame clones appear in the TCRdb table, and some are missing; sequencing was by immunoSEQ multiplex PCR. This sample has about 170,000 clones, with more than 75% found just once. Sequencing input: PBMCs. The receptors were gathered from a man aged 18 to 29 in good health and CMV-seropositive. CDR3s include the opening cysteine and the closing phenylalanine or tryptophan. The order of the fields is J gene, V gene, D gene, clone size, CDR3 protein, CDR3 DNA. The D gene is left open where the match is weak. Size is omitted from some rows. Given values are once, few, many or a class for expanded clones.

TRBJ2-7	TRBV11-2	-	-	CASSLDLGGVGYEQYF	TGTGCCAGCAGCTTAGATCTAGGAGGGGTGGGCTACGAGCAGTACTTC
TRBJ1-2	TRBV6-5	-	-	CASSYSNYGYTF	TGTGCCAGCAGTTACAGCAACTATGGCTACACCTTC
TRBJ1-1	TRBV18	-	-	CATHSRENTEAFF	TGTGCCACCCACTCGCGGGAGAACACTGAAGCTTTCTTT
TRBJ1-5	TRBV19	-	-	CASSTEGNQPQHF	TGTGCCAGTAGTACCGAGGGCAATCAGCCCCAGCATTTT
TRBJ2-6	TRBV9	-	-	CASSVLQGFRPGANGLTF	TGTGCCAGCAGCGTGCTACAGGGCTTCCGGCCTGGGGCCAACGGCCTGACTTTC
TRBJ2-1	TRBV4-1	TRBD2	-	CASSHGGYTYNEQFF	TGCGCCAGCAGCCACGGGGGGTATACCTACAATGAGCAGTTCTTC
TRBJ2-7	TRBV5-5	-	-	CASSLVYNYEQYF	TGTGCCAGCAGCTTAGTATACAACTACGAGCAGTACTTC
TRBJ1-2	TRBV28	-	-	CASSPSPNYGYTF	TGTGCCAGCAGTCCTTCCCCTAACTATGGCTACACCTTC
TRBJ1-4	TRBV6-6	-	few	CASSTGRTNEKLFF	TGTGCCAGCAGTACGGGTCGAACTAATGAAAAACTGTTTTTT
TRBJ2-3	TRBV27	-	few	CASSLFGGTDTQYF	TGTGCCAGCAGTTTATTTGGAGGCACAGATACGCAGTATTTT
TRBJ1-2	TRBV7-9	-	once	CASSRGQSYGYTF	TGTGCCAGCAGCCGCGGACAGAGCTATGGCTACACCTTC
TRBJ2-7	TRBV6-5	-	-	CASSYDSTFTYEQYF	TGTGCCAGCAGTTACGACAGCACTTTTACCTACGAGCAGTACTTC
TRBJ1-1	TRBV10-2	TRBD1	-	CASSEQGGTEAFF	TGCGCCAGCAGTGAACAGGGGGGCACTGAAGCTTTCTTT
TRBJ2-3	TRBV19	-	-	CASSRTAGVIPDTQYF	TGTGCCAGTAGTCGGACGGCAGGGGTTATTCCAGATACGCAGTATTTT
TRBJ1-6	TRBV13	TRBD1	-	CASSLSRGSSPLHF	TGTGCCAGCAGCTTAAGCAGGGGGTCTTCACCCCTCCACTTT
TRBJ2-5	TRBV19	-	-	CASSIQGLWETQYF	TGTGCCAGTAGTATTCAGGGGTTGTGGGAGACCCAGTACTTC
TRBJ1-5	TRBV10-1	TRBD1	-	CASISGTGLATQHF	TGCGCCAGCATCTCCGGGACAGGGCTCGCGACCCAGCATTTT
TRBJ2-1	TRBV18	TRBD1	-	CASSPGQIGQYNEQFF	TGTGCCAGCTCGCCGGGACAGATCGGGCAATACAATGAGCAGTTCTTC
TRBJ2-5	TRBV5-1	TRBD1	-	CASSEDRGSNIPETQYF	TGCGCCAGCAGCGAAGACAGGGGGTCGAATATCCCGGAGACCCAGTACTTC
TRBJ2-3	TRBV11-3	TRBD1	-	CASSPNRDRGYDTQYF	TGTGCCAGCAGCCCCAATAGGGACAGGGGTTATGATACGCAGTATTTT
TRBJ1-4	TRBV9	-	-	CASSPDSNNEKLFF	TGTGCCAGCAGCCCCGACAGTAATAATGAAAAACTGTTTTTT
TRBJ1-2	TRBV14	-	-	CASSQVDRGYGYTF	TGTGCCAGCAGCCAAGTCGATAGGGGCTATGGCTACACCTTC